This T cell receptor beta chain was sequenced in a study of T cells in women clearing cervical HPV infection (dated by TCRdb to 2016 to 2018). Regarding the study in general: Cases were about 25 women with histologically confirmed HPV16-related CIN3 or worse, including 2 invasive cancers. Controls were around 25 women whose single incident HPV16 infection cleared within 12 months without precancer or cancer developing. Blood from cases was collected at the visit where the lesion was first found, while blood from controls was collected once the infection could no longer be detected. Among cases, blood sampling occurred a median of about 150 days after lesion detection, with an interquartile range of about 80 to 230 days. Since only a few of the women had HLA typing available, the possibility that HLA type was acting as a confounder could not be ruled out. Nested within Costa Rica's Guanacaste HPV Natural History Study, an exploratory proof-of-principle case-control study compared TCR repertoires across cervical HPV16 outcomes. Cases and controls were matched on age within five years and on year of sample collection. A median age of 34 years was observed in cases versus under 40 in controls, and no significant differences in baseline characteristics were found. In the parent cohort, roughly 9,700 women aged 18 or older were enrolled in Guanacaste, Costa Rica, during about 1992 to 1994 and then followed for approximately 7 years. As quality controls, five blinded duplicates were added to each group, bringing the total to approximately 60 samples made up of approximately 50 participants and about ten replicates.

Via the germline V gene, CDR1 is SGHTA and CDR2 FQGNSA. There are 13 amino acids in the CDR3, from cysteine to phenylalanine inclusive. Part of the CDR3 DNA is given, 30 bases translated from base 1. The immunoSEQ assay used multiplex PCR to amplify TCR beta CDR3 regions from an average of around 1,200 ng of genomic DNA per sample. The assay corrected primer bias using a complete synthetic TCR repertoire to establish an amplification baseline. Amplicons were sequenced on the Illumina platform. Per the authors' processing: Sequences were error-corrected by clustering with frequency ratios and a modified nearest-neighbor algorithm and were then analyzed in the immunoSEQ Analyzer with IMGT gene definitions. TCR richness and evenness were averaged over 20 rarefaction repeats at each rarefaction depth, excluding samples with fewer sequences than the depth. Relative abundances of V, D and J genes were compared between groups using Wilcoxon rank sum tests, with FDR correction applied. Blinded duplicates gave an intraclass correlation of about 96% for TCR richness and an average of about 76% across some 69 gene segments. TCRdb provides this immuneACCESS table in a form limited to in-frame rearrangements. Some clones are lacking; in checked studies, under half of them reflect an unresolved V gene, and why the rest are absent is not known. The V and J calls and clone size are taken from that table; D and trimming were inferred from the DNA. The sample table holds approximately 13,000 clones. About a fifth of the sample is taken by the ten largest.

Comments on this clone: Its specific antigen is unknown. The sequence runs out 3 residues before the end of the CDR3; the remainder is reconstructed from the germline J gene.

Every participant had a single incident cervical HPV16 infection, and women with prevalent HPV16 infections were excluded. Cervical HPV DNA was detected with MY09/MY11 PCR, and genotyping was done by dot-blot hybridization. Fifteen mL of heparinized blood were centrifuged, and the buffy coat was split into aliquots, frozen at -30 degrees C, and then kept at -80 degrees C. QIAGEN kits were used to extract genomic DNA from the buffy coat specimens. Overall results and qualifications from the work: Lower TRBV6-7 relative abundance was observed in cases than in controls (roughly 0.11% versus 0.16%; Bonferroni P = 0.0008). Because of the cross-sectional design, the study could not determine whether the associations came before infection or resulted from infection, and neither effector/memory subsets nor HPV-specific T cells were isolated. Because T-cell numbers per sample were unknown, differences in richness could reflect varying T-cell content rather than repertoire biology. TCR repertoire richness was significantly higher in CIN3+ cases than in controls across sequencing depths, while evenness did not differ. Cases were distinguished from controls with an estimated AUC of 0.65 to 0.85 by random forest classifiers combining richness and V gene abundances.

The sequence is built from TRBV7-2 and TRBJ1-2; tentative D gene TRBD1, with 5 bases matching. The clonotype comes from a woman between 18 and 69 years old with a cervical HPV16 infection that either progressed to CIN3+ or cleared (not recorded which). Sequenced sample: blood buffy coat. CDR3 reads: CASSLSAEGGYTF. The CDR3 bases that were read are TGTGCCAGCAGCTTAAGCGCGGAGGGGGGC. Here the CDR3 is joined to the reference TRBV7-2 and TRBJ1-2 genes, and the full variable domain is: GAGVSQSPSNKVTEKGKDVELRCDPISGHTALYWYRQSLGQGLEFLIYFQGNSAPDKSGLPSDRFSAERTGGSVSTLTIQRTQQEDSAVYLCASSLSAEGGYTFGSGTRLTVV.